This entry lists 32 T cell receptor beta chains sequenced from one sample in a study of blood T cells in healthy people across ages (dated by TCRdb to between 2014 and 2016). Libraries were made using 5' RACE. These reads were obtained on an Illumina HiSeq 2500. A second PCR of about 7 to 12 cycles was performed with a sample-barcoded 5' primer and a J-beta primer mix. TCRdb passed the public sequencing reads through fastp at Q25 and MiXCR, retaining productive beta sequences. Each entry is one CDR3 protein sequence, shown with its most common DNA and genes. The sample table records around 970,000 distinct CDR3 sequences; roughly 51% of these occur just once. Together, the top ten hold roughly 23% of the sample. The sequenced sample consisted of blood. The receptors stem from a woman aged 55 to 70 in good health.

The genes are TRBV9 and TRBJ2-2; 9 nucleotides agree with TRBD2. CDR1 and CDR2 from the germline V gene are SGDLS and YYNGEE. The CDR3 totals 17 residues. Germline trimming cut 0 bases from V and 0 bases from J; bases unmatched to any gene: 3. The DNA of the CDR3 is TGTGCCAGCAGCGTAGACCTAGCGGGGCCGAACACCGGGGAGCTGTTTTTT. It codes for CASSVDLAGPNTGELFF.

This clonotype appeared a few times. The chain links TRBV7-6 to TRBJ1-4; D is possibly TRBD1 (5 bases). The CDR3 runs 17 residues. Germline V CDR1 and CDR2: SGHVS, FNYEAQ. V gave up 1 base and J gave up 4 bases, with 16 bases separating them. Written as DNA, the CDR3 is TGTGCCAGCAGCTTAGGGGTCCAGGGTGGTTATAATGAAAAACTGTTTTTT. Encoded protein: CASSLGVQGGYNEKLFF.

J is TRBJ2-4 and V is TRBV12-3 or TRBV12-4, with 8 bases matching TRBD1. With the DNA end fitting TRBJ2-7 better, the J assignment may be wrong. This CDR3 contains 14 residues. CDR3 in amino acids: CASTRTGKFYEQYF. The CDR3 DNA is TGTGCCAGCACCCGGACAGGGAAGTTCTACGAGCAGTACTTC.

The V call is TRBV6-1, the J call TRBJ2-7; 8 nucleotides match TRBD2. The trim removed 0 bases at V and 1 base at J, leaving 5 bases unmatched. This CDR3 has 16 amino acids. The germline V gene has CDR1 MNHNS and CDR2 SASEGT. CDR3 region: CASSEALSGSSYEQYF. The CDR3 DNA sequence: TGTGCCAGCAGTGAAGCGCTGAGCGGGAGTTCCTACGAGCAGTACTTC.

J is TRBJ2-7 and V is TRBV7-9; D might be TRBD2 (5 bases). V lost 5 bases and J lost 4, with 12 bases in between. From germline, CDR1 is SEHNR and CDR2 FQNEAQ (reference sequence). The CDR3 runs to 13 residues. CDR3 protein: CASSPSEGYEQYF. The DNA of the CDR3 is TGTGCCAGCAGCCCCAGCGAGGGTTACGAGCAGTACTTC.

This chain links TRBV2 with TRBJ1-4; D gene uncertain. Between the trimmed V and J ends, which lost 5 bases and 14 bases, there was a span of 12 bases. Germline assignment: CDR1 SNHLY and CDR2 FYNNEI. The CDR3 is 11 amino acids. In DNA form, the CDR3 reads TGTGCCAGCAGTTCAGACTCAAAGCTGTTTTTT. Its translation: CASSSDSKLFF.

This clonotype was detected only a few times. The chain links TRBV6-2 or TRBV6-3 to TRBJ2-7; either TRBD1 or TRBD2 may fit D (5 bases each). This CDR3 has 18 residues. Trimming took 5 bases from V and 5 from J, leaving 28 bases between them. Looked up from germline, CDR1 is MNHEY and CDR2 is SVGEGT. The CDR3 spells CASSTGITGTKGRNEQYF. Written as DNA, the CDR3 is TGTGCCAGCAGTACCGGGATTACCGGGACCAAGGGTCGCAACGAGCAGTACTTC.

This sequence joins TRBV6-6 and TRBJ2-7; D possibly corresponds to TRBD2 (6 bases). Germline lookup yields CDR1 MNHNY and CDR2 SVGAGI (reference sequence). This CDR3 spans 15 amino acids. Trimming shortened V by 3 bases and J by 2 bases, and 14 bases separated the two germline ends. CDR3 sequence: CASSYPRDSTYEQYF. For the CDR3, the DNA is TGTGCCAGCAGTTATCCCCGGGACTCGACCTACGAGCAGTACTTC.

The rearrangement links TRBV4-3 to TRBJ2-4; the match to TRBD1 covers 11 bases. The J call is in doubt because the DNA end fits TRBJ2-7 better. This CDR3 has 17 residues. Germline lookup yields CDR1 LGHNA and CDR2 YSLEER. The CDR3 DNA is TGCGCCAGCAGCCAGCAACATGAGGGACAGGGGGGTTACGAGCAGTACTTC. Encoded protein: CASSQQHEGQGGYEQYF.

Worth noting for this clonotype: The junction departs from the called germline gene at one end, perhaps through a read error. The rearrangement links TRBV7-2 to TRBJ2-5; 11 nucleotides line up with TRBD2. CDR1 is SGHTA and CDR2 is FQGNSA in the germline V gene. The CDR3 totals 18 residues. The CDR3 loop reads CAGSTRGRRASGRIEQYF. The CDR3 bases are TGTGCCGGCAGCACAAGAGGGAGGCGGGCTAGCGGGAGGATAGAGCAGTACTTC.

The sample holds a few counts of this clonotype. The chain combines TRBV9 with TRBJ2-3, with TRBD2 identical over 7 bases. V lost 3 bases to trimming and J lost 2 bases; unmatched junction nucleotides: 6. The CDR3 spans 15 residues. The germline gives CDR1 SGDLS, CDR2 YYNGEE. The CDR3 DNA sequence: TGTGCCAGCAGCGCACCTAGCGGAAACACAGATACGCAGTATTTT. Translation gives CASSAPSGNTDTQYF.

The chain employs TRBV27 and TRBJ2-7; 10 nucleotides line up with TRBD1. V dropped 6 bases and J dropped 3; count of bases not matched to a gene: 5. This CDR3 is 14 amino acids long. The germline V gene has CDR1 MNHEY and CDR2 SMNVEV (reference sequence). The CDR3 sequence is CASRRTGGIYEQYF. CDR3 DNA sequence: TGTGCCAGCAGAAGGACAGGGGGTATCTACGAGCAGTACTTC.

The CDR3 DNA reads TGTGCCAGCAGCGTAGTTAGTGGGAACACTGAAGCTTTCTTT. Translation: CASSVVSGNTEAFF. J is TRBJ1-1 and V is TRBV9; D gene ambiguous. Per the germline V gene, CDR1 is SGDLS and CDR2 is YYNGEE. Trimming took 0 bases from V and 1 from J, leaving 7 bases between them. The CDR3 totals 14 residues.

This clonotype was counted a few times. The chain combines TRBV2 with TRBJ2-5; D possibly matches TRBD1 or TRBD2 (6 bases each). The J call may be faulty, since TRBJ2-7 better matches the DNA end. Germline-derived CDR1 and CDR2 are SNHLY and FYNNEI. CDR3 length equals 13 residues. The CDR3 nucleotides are TGTGCCAGCAGTGCTAGCAGGGGAGGCGAGCAGTACTTC. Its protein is CASSASRGGEQYF.

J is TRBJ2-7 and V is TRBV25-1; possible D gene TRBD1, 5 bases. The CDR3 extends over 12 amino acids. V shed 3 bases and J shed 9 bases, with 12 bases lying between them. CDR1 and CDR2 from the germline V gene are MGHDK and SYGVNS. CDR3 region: CASSETPRGQYF. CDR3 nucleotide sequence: TGTGCCAGCAGTGAGACCCCTAGGGGGCAGTACTTC.

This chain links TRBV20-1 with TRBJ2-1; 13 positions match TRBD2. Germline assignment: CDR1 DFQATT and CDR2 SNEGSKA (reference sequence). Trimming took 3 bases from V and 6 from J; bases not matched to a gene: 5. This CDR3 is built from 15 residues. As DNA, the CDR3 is TGCAGTGCTAGGACTAGCGGGAGGACCATCAATGAGCAGTTCTTC. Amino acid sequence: CSARTSGRTINEQFF.

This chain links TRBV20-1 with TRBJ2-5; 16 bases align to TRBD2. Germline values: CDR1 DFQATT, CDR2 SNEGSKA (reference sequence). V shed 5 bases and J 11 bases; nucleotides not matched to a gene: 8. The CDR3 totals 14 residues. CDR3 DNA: TGCAGTGCTGACCCGGGACTAGCGGGAGGGGAGCAGTACTTC. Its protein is CSADPGLAGGEQYF.

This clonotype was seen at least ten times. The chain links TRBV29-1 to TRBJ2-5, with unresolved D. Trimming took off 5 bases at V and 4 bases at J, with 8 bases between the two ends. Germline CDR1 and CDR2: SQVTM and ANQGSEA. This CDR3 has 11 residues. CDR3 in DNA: TGCAGCGTTCTAGGAGCAGAGACCCAGTACTTC. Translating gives CSVLGAETQYF.

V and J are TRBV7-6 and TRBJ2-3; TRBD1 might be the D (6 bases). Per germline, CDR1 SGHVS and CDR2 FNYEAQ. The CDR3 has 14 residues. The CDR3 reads CASAPGHFTDTQYF. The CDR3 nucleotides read TGTGCGAGCGCGCCGGGACACTTCACAGATACGCAGTATTTT.

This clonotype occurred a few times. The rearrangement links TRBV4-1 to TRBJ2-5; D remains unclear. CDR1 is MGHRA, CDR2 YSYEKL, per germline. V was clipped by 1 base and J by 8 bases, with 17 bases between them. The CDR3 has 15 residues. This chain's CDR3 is CASSQAQVASNTQYF. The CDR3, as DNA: TGCGCCAGCAGCCAAGCCCAGGTAGCCTCAAATACCCAGTACTTC.

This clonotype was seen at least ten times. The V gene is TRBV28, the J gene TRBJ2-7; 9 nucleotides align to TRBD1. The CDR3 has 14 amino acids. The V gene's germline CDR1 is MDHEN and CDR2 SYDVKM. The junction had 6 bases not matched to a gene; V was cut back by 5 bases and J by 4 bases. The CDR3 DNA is TGTGCCAGCAGTCGGGACAGGGTTGCTTACGAGCAGTACTTC. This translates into CASSRDRVAYEQYF.

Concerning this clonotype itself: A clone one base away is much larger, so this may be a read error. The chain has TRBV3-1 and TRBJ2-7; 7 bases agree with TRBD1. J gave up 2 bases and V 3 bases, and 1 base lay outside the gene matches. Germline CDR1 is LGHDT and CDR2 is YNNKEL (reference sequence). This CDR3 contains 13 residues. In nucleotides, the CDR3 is TGTGCCAGCAGCCACGACAGGGCCTACGAGCAGTACTTC. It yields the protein CASSHDRAYEQYF.

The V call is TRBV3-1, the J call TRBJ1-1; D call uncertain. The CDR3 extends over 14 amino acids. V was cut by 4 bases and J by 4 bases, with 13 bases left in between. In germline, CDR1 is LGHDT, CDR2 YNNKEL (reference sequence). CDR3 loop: CASSRERRTTEAFF. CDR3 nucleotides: TGTGCCAGCAGCCGAGAAAGGAGGACCACTGAAGCTTTCTTT.

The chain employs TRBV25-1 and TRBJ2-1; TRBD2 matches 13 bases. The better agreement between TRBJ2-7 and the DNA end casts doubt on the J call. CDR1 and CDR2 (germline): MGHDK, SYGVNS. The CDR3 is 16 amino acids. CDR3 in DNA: TGTGCCAGCACCCGACTAGCGGGAGGCTCCTACAATGAGCAGTACTTC. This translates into CASTRLAGGSYNEQYF.

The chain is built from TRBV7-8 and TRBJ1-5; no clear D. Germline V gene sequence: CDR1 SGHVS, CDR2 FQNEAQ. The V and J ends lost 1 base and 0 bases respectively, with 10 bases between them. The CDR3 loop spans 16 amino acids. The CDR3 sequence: CASSLEGRDSNQPQHF. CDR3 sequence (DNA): TGTGCCAGCAGCTTAGAGGGCAGAGATAGCAATCAGCCCCAGCATTTT.

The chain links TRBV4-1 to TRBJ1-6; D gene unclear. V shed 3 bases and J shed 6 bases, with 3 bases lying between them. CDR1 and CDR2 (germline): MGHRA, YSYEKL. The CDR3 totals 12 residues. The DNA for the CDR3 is TGCGCCAGCAGCCATTTTAATTCACCCCTCCACTTT. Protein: CASSHFNSPLHF.

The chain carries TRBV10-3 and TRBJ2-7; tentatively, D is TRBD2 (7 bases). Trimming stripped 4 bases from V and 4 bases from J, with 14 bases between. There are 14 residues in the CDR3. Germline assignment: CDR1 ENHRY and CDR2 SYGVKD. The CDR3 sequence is CAISVDGGRYEQYF. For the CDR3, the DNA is TGTGCCATCAGTGTTGACGGGGGGCGATACGAGCAGTACTTC.

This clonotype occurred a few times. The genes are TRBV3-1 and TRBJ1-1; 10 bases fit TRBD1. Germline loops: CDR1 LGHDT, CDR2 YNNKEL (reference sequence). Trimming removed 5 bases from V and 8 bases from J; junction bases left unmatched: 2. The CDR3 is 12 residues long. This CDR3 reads CASSRGQGEAFF. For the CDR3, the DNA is TGTGCCAGCAGCAGGGGACAGGGGGAAGCTTTCTTT.

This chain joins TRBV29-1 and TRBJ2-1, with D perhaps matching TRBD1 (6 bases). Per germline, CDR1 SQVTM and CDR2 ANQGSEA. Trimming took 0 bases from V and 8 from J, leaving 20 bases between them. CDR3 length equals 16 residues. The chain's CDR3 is CSVEDSRGTMGDEQFF. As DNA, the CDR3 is TGCAGCGTTGAAGATTCCAGGGGCACTATGGGCGATGAGCAGTTCTTC.

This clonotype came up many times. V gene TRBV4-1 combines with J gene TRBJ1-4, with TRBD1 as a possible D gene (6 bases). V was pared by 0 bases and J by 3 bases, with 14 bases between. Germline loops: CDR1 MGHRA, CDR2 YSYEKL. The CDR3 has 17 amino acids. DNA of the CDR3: TGCGCCAGCAGCCAAGATCGCATCGGGGGGCCTAATGAAAAACTGTTTTTT. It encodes CASSQDRIGGPNEKLFF.

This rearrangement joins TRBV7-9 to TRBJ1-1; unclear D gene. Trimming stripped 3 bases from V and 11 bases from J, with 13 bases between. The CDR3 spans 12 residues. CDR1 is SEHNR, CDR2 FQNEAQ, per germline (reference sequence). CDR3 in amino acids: CASSFGRENAFF. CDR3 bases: TGTGCCAGCAGCTTCGGACGTGAGAATGCTTTCTTT.

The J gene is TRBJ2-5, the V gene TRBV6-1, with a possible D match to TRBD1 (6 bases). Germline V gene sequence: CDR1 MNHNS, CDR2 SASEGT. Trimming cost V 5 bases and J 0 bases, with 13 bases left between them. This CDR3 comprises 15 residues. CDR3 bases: TGTGCCAGCAGTAAGAGAGGACAGAACCAAGAGACCCAGTACTTC. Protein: CASSKRGQNQETQYF.